A single sample gave rise to the 22 T cell receptor beta chains below, sequenced in a study of T cell changes during pregnancy in multiple sclerosis. The method was immunoSEQ multiplex PCR; TCRdb's version includes in-frame clones alone and lacks a portion of them. The sample shows approximately 70,000 clones, approximately 95% of them seen only once. This specimen consisted of CD4+ T cells from peripheral blood mononuclear cells, obtained after pregnancy. These receptors were collected from a female donor with multiple sclerosis, enrolled in a pregnancy study.

The chain couples TRBV19 to TRBJ1-5; a weak D match, TRBD1 (5 bases). The CDR3 is made up of 14 amino acids. V was pared by 4 bases and J by 6 bases, with 13 bases between. Looked up from germline, CDR1 is LNHDA and CDR2 is SQIVND (reference sequence). This CDR3 is CASSTPRGTQPQHF. Here the CDR3 DNA reads TGTGCCAGTAGTACTCCTCGGGGGACTCAGCCCCAGCATTTT.

V is TRBV15 and J is TRBJ2-6, with TRBD1 identical over 7 bases. Per germline, CDR1 LNHNV and CDR2 YYDKDF (reference sequence). The CDR3 runs to 20 residues. The V segment lost 1 base and the J segment 0 bases; nucleotides outside the gene matches: 12. CDR3 sequence: CATSRGPRRGLGSGANVLTF. In DNA form, the CDR3 reads TGTGCCACCAGCAGAGGACCGCGTAGGGGGCTTGGCTCTGGGGCCAACGTCCTGACTTTC.

V is TRBV2 and J is TRBJ2-6; D is perhaps TRBD1 (5 bases). Germline loops: CDR1 SNHLY, CDR2 FYNNEI. Trimming removed 5 bases from V and 0 bases from J, with 8 bases in between. The CDR3 extends over 15 amino acids. Written as DNA, the CDR3 is TGTGCCAGCAGTCGACAGAGCTCTGGGGCCAACGTCCTGACTTTC. Translated: CASSRQSSGANVLTF.

The chain carries TRBV18 and TRBJ2-7, with D possibly TRBD1 on 5 matching bases. The CDR3 consists of 17 residues. The germline V gene encodes CDR1 KGHSH and CDR2 LQKENI. V was clipped by 3 bases and J by 3 bases, with 21 bases between them. This chain's CDR3 is CASSPFPLVGQGYEQYF. In DNA, the CDR3 is TGTGCCAGCTCACCCTTTCCGTTAGTAGGGCAGGGCTACGAGCAGTACTTC.

In its sample, this clone was seen once. The chain uses TRBV5-1 and TRBJ2-3; a possible D gene is TRBD2 (5 bases). This CDR3 spans 15 amino acids. The germline gives CDR1 SGHRS, CDR2 YFSETQ. The germline V and J ends were trimmed by 6 bases and 3 bases, with 17 bases remaining between them. CDR3 coding DNA: TGCGCCAGCAACGACGGGGTGCGCGGAACAGATACGCAGTATTTT. Translated: CASNDGVRGTDTQYF.

The gene calls are TRBV9 and TRBJ2-3; tentative D call: TRBD2 (5 bases). This CDR3 comprises 16 residues. Germline V gene data show CDR1 as SGDLS and CDR2 as YYNGEE. The V gene lost 3 bases and the J gene lost 2 bases, with 16 bases spanning the gap. CDR3 protein: CASSAGGVVPTDTQYF. CDR3 coding DNA: TGTGCCAGCAGCGCCGGAGGTGTGGTTCCCACAGATACGCAGTATTTT. The complete variable domain, with remaining parts taken from reference TRBV9 and TRBJ2-3, reads DSGVTQTPKHLITATGQRVTLRCSPRSGDLSVYWYQQSLDQGLQFLIQYYNGEERAKGNILERFSAQQFPDLHSELNLSSLELGDSALYFCASSAGGVVPTDTQYFGPGTRLTVL.

The chain combines TRBV11-3 with TRBJ2-3; tentatively, D is TRBD2 (5 bases). The CDR3 is 15 amino acids. In germline, CDR1 is SGHNT, CDR2 YENEEA. V was clipped by 1 base and J by 2 bases, with 10 bases between them. The DNA of the CDR3 is TGTGCCAGCAGCTTAGGGGAGTCGATCACAGATACGCAGTATTTT. Amino acids: CASSLGESITDTQYF.

The chain recombines TRBV11-2 with TRBJ1-1; 7 bases map to TRBD1. V shed 4 bases and J 6 bases; nucleotides not matched to a gene: 11. This CDR3 contains 15 residues. Germline-derived CDR1 and CDR2 are SGHAT and FQNNGV. CDR3 sequence: CASSSYQGVQSEAFF. The CDR3 DNA follows: TGTGCCAGCAGCTCCTACCAGGGGGTACAATCTGAAGCTTTCTTT.

For the CDR3, the DNA is TGCGCCAGCAGCTTGTTGAGTAGGGGAGGGGATGAGCAGTTCTTC. This codes for CASSLLSRGGDEQFF. The rearrangement links TRBV5-1 to TRBJ2-1; 7 bases line up with TRBD2. The CDR3 extends over 15 amino acids. The V gene's germline CDR1 is SGHRS and CDR2 YFSETQ. V gave up 1 base and J gave up 8 bases; unmatched junction bases: 9.

This clone occurred once. This chain links TRBV7-2 with TRBJ1-2; 11 bases match TRBD1. J lost 4 bases, V lost 5 bases, and 3 bases had no gene match. This CDR3 comprises 14 residues. Germline CDR1 and CDR2: SGHTA and FQGNSA. The CDR3 bases are TGTGCCAGCAGCCGGGACAGGGGGGGCTATGGCTACACCTTC. It specifies CASSRDRGGYGYTF.

The chain recombines TRBV6-1 with TRBJ2-5, with TRBD2 as a possible D gene (7 bases). The V end was cut by 2 bases, the J end by 11 bases, with 18 bases between. The CDR3 loop spans 14 amino acids. Germline V CDR1 and CDR2: MNHNS, SASEGT. Here the CDR3 DNA reads TGTGCCAGCAGTGAAACGGGGGGCGCAGGGTCACAGTACTTC. As protein: CASSETGGAGSQYF.

This rearrangement joins TRBV5-4 to TRBJ2-1; the match to TRBD2 covers 12 bases. J gave up 4 bases and V 4 bases, and 3 bases lay outside the gene matches. CDR1 and CDR2 (germline): SGHNT, YYREEE (reference sequence). CDR3 length: 15 residues. The CDR3 here is CASSLTSGRYNEQFF. The CDR3, as DNA: TGTGCCAGCAGCCTAACTAGCGGGAGGTACAATGAGCAGTTCTTC.

The chain has TRBV6-6 and TRBJ2-7; 8 positions match TRBD1. Trimming cost V 5 bases and J 0 bases; bases outside gene matches: 6. The CDR3 contains 15 residues. Germline V gene sequence: CDR1 MNHNY, CDR2 SVGAGI (reference sequence). The CDR3 region has the DNA TGTGCCAGCAGTGCACGGACAGGGCCCTCCTACGAGCAGTACTTC. Translation: CASSARTGPSYEQYF.

The chain recombines TRBV14 with TRBJ1-2, with D unclear. This CDR3 has 15 amino acids. CDR1 and CDR2 from the germline V gene are SGHDN and FVKESK. Trimming removed 0 bases at V and 8 bases at J, with 16 bases between. CDR3 loop: CASSQESRPRFGYTF. DNA of the CDR3: TGTGCCAGCAGCCAAGAATCCAGGCCACGCTTCGGCTACACCTTC.

This rearrangement joins TRBV29-1 to TRBJ2-3; TRBD2 agrees at 8 bases. The germline gives CDR1 SQVTM, CDR2 ANQGSEA. Trimming at V came to 4 bases and at J to 1 base, leaving 13 bases not matched to a gene. The CDR3 has 17 residues. For the CDR3, the DNA is TGCAGCGTTGTCTTTTGGGCTAGCGGGCTTGGCACAGATACGCAGTATTTT. It translates to CSVVFWASGLGTDTQYF.

The chain carries TRBV9 and TRBJ2-7; TRBD2 matches at 10 bases. Germline-derived CDR1 and CDR2 are SGDLS and YYNGEE. The CDR3 spans 15 residues. V shed 0 bases and J 4 bases; nucleotides not matched to a gene: 4. CDR3 residues: CASSVGLAGEYEQYF. The CDR3 coding sequence is TGTGCCAGCAGCGTAGGTCTAGCGGGGGAATACGAGCAGTACTTC. Full variable domain (remainder filled in from reference TRBV9 and TRBJ2-7): DSGVTQTPKHLITATGQRVTLRCSPRSGDLSVYWYQQSLDQGLQFLIQYYNGEERAKGNILERFSAQQFPDLHSELNLSSLELGDSALYFCASSVGLAGEYEQYFGPGTRLTVT.

The chain couples TRBV28 to TRBJ2-7; D may be TRBD1 (6 bases). Germline loops: CDR1 MDHEN, CDR2 SYDVKM. The CDR3 consists of 13 residues. V was cut by 6 bases and J by 9 bases, with 18 bases left in between. The CDR3: CASRPPGDLGQYF. The CDR3 DNA reads as TGTGCCAGCAGGCCCCCAGGGGACCTGGGGCAGTACTTC.

The genes are TRBV7-9 and TRBJ2-6; the D gene is possibly TRBD2 (6 bases). The V end was cut by 8 bases, the J end by 4 bases, with 12 bases between. The CDR3 covers 14 residues. Germline CDR1 SEHNR, CDR2 FQNEAQ (reference sequence). CDR3 protein: CASAGRPGANVLTF. Here the CDR3 DNA reads TGTGCCAGCGCGGGACGTCCCGGGGCCAACGTCCTGACTTTC. The full variable domain, its missing parts supplied by reference TRBV7-9 and TRBJ2-6, is DTGVSQNPRHKITKRGQNVTFRCDPISEHNRLYWYRQTLGQGPEFLTYFQNEAQLEKSRLLSDRFSAERPKGSFSTLEIQRTEQGDSAMYLCASAGRPGANVLTFGAGSRLTVL.

CDR3: CASSLAGIGINYEQYF. The CDR3 region has the DNA TGCGCCAGCAGCTTGGCCGGGATCGGGATTAACTACGAGCAGTACTTC. The chain has TRBV5-1 and TRBJ2-7; TRBD2 might be the D (5 bases). CDR1 and CDR2 from the germline V gene are SGHRS and YFSETQ. The CDR3 contains 16 residues. The ends were cut back, 0 bases at V and 3 bases at J, with 16 bases in the middle.

This chain uses TRBV6-5 with TRBJ2-1; 14 nucleotides match TRBD2. The CDR3 sequence is 14 residues long. Germline CDR1 reads MNHEY; CDR2 reads SVGAGI. Trimming at V came to 6 bases and at J to 9 bases, leaving 4 bases not matched to a gene. The CDR3 DNA reads TGTGCCAGCAGCAACGGACTAGCGGGAGGTGAGCAGTTCTTC. This codes for CASSNGLAGGEQFF.

The rearrangement links TRBV18 to TRBJ1-3; D is unresolved. The CDR3 runs to 15 residues. Germline CDR1 reads KGHSH; CDR2 reads LQKENI. V dropped 0 bases and J dropped 0 bases, with 6 bases sitting between them. CDR3 protein: CASSPPGSSGNTIYF. As DNA, the CDR3 is TGTGCCAGCTCACCACCGGGGAGCTCTGGAAACACCATATATTTT.

This chain joins TRBV29-1 and TRBJ2-5; D might be TRBD2 (5 bases). V dropped 7 bases and J dropped 5 bases, with 11 bases sitting between them. CDR3 length equals 11 residues. The germline gives CDR1 SQVTM, CDR2 ANQGSEA. CDR3 nucleotide sequence: TGCAGCGACCGGGAAGGGGAGACCCAGTACTTC. Translated, it gives CSDREGETQYF.